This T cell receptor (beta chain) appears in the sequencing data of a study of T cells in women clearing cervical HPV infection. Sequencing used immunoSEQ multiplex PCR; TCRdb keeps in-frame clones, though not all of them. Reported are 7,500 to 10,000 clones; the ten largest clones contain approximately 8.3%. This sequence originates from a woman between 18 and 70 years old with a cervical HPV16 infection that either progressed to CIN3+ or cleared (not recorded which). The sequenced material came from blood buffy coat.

The CDR3 is CASSPTDTYTF. Incomplete CDR3 DNA: TGTGCCAGCTCACCTACAGATACC. The rearrangement joins TRBV18 to TRBJ1-2; D is unresolved. The read gets to within 3 residues of the CDR3 end, and the germline J gene fills in the rest. Looked up from germline, CDR1 is KGHSH and CDR2 is LQKENI. CDR3 length: 11 amino acids.